The clone carrying this T cell receptor beta chain was counted a few times. No antigen is known for it. The data derive from a study of T cell repertoires in cytomegalovirus infection. Study results and caveats: HLA-C-restricted TCR beta clonotypes specific for CMV led the ex vivo response.

TCRdb passed the reads through MiXCR, listing each CDR3 protein once. The table lists 120,000 to 150,000 distinct CDR3 sequences, about 6.5% of them singletons. This receptor was obtained from a human donor in good health (CMV status not recorded). Some clones in this sample may be carry-over from other donors' samples. What was sequenced was PBMCs.

The CDR3 loop is CASSGGGVWGYTF. The CDR3 DNA reads as TGTGCCAGCAGCGGTGGGGGCGTCTGGGGCTACACCTTC. V and J are TRBV9 and TRBJ1-2, with D perhaps matching TRBD1 (6 bases). Germline V gene lookup returns CDR1 SGDLS and CDR2 YYNGEE. V was shortened by 3 bases and J by 8 bases, with 14 bases between the two germline ends. This CDR3 is 13 amino acids long.